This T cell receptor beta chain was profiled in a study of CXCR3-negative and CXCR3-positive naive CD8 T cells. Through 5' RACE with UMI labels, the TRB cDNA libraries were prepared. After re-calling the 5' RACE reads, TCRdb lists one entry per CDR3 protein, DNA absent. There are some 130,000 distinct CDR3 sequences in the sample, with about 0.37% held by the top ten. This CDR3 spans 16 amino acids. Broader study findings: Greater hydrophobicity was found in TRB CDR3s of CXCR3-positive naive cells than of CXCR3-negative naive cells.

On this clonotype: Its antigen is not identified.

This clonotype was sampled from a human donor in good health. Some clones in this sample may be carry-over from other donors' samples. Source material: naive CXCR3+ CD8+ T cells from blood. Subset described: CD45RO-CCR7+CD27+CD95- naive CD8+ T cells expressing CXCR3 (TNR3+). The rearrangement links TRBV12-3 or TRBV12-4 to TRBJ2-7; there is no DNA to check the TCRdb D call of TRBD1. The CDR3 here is CASSLDAGTETYEQYF.